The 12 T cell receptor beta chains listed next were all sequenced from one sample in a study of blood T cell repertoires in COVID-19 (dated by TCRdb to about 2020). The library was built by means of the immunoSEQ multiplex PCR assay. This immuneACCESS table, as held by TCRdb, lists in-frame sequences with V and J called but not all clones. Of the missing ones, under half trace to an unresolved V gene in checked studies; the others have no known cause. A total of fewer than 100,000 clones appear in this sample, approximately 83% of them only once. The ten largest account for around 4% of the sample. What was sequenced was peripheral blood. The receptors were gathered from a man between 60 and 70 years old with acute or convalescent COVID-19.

CDR3 sequence (DNA): TGCAGCGTTTACAGGGGGCCACGCGGCTACACCTTC. It codes for CSVYRGPRGYTF. The V and J genes are TRBV29-1 and TRBJ1-2; TRBD1 aligns across 9 bases. The J segment lost 8 bases and the V segment lost 5 bases, leaving 6 bases of the junction unmatched. Germline V gene sequence: CDR1 SQVTM, CDR2 ANQGSEA. The CDR3 covers 12 residues.

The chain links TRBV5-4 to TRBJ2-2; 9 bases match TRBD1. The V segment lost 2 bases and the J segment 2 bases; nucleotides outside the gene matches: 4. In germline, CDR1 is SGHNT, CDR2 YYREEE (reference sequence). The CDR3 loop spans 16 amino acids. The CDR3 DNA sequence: TGTGCCAGCAGCTTCGGACAGGGGACCAACACCGGGGAGCTGTTTTTT. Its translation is CASSFGQGTNTGELFF.

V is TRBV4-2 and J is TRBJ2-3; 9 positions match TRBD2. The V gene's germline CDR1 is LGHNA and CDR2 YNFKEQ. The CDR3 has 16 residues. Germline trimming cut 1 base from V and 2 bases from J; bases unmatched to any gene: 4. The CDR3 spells CASSQVSGGDTDTQYF. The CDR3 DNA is TGTGCCAGCAGCCAAGTTAGCGGGGGAGACACAGATACGCAGTATTTT.

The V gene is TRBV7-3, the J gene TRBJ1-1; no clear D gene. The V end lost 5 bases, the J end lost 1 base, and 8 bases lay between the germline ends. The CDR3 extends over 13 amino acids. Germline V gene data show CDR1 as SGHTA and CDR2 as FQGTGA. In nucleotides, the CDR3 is TGTGCCAGCAGCACCGACTCGAACACTGAAGCTTTCTTT. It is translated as CASSTDSNTEAFF.

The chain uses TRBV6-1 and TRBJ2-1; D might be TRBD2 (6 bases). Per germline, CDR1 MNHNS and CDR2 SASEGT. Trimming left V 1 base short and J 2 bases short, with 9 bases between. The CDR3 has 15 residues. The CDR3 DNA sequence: TGTGCCAGCAGTGAAGGGAGGGGTGCCTACAATGAGCAGTTCTTC. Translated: CASSEGRGAYNEQFF.

The DNA for the CDR3 is TGTGCCAGCAGCAATGTGGCACTAGCGGTCACCGGGGAGCTGTTTTTT. This encodes CASSNVALAVTGELFF. The rearrangement joins TRBV5-6 to TRBJ2-2, with TRBD2 matching over 8 bases. This CDR3 is built from 16 residues. The germline V gene has CDR1 SGHDT and CDR2 YYEEEE. Unmatched junction bases numbered 9, after V lost 4 bases and J lost 4 bases.

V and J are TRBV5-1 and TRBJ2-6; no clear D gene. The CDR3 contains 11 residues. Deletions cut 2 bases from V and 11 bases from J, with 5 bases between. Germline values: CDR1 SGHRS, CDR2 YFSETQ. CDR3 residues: CASSFQDVLTF. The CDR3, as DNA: TGCGCCAGCAGCTTCCAGGACGTCCTGACTTTC.

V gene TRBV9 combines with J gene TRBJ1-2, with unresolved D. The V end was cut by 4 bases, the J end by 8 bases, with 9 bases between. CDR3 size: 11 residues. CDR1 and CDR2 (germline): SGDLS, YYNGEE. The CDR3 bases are TGTGCCAGCAGCTTGGCTCACGGCTACACCTTC. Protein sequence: CASSLAHGYTF.

CDR3 bases: TGTGCCACCCTGAGGGGGACTAGCGGTGCGAATATCTACAATGAGCAGTTCTTC. Translated: CATLRGTSGANIYNEQFF. The V and J genes are TRBV2 and TRBJ2-1, with 11 nucleotides matching TRBD2. The CDR3 totals 18 residues. The ends lost 10 bases at V and 3 bases at J; junction bases unmatched: 17. In germline, CDR1 is SNHLY, CDR2 FYNNEI.

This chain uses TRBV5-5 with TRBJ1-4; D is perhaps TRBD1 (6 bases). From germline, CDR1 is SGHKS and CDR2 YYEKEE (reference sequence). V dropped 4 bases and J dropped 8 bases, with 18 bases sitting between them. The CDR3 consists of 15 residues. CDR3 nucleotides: TGTGCCAGCAGCCCAACGGGGGGGGCCGGGGAAAAACTGTTTTTT. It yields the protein CASSPTGGAGEKLFF.

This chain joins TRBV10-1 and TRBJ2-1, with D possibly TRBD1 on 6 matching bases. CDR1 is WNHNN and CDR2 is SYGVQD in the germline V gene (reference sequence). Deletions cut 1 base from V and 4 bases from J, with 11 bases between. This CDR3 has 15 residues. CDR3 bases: TGCGCCAGCAGTGAGTACGCAGGGGTGTACAATGAGCAGTTCTTC. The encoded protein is CASSEYAGVYNEQFF.

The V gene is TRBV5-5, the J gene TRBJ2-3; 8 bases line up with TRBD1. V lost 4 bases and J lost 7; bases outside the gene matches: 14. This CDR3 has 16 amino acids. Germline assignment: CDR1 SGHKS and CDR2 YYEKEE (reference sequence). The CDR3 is CASSRSHGQGRNTQYF. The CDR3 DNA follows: TGTGCCAGCAGCAGGTCGCACGGACAGGGTCGGAATACGCAGTATTTT.